The rows below give T cell receptor beta chains drawn from one sample of a study of T cell responses to AZD1222 COVID-19 vaccine. Assay: immunoSEQ multiplex PCR; the TCRdb copy retains only in-frame clones and omits some. The sample includes approximately 160,000 clones, 90% to 95% of them seen just once. Sequencing was performed on peripheral blood, taken on day 0 of AZD1222 vaccination. Every receptor here comes from an adult in good health. Both conserved end residues are part of each CDR3. The D gene is left open where the match is weak. Expanded clones get a size class; other rows say once, few or many, or leave the size out.

TRBD1 | - | TRBJ2-1 | TRBV19 | TGTGCCAGTAGTACCCGGACAGGGGTTTTGGGGCGTGAGCAGTTCTTC | CASSTRTGVLGREQFF
- | - | TRBJ2-2 | TRBV7-8 | TGTGCCAGCAGCTTAGAAGGAAGAATTGCGAACACCGGGGAGCTGTTTTTT | CASSLEGRIANTGELFF
- | - | TRBJ2-3 | TRBV4-3 | TGCGCCAGCAGCCAAGGCGGAGCAGGGGCAACAGATACGCAGTATTTT | CASSQGGAGATDTQYF
- | once | TRBJ1-4 | TRBV6-2/TRBV6-3 | TGTGCCAGCAGCCCTCACCGGACAGATAATGAAAAACTGTTTTTT | CASSPHRTDNEKLFF
- | - | TRBJ2-5 | TRBV5-4 | TGTGCCAGCAGCTTGGTCGGTAGAAGTGAGACCCAGTACTTC | CASSLVGRSETQYF
- | - | TRBJ2-7 | TRBV14 | TGTGCCAGCAGCCAAGAATTGAGGGGTGAGCAGTACTTC | CASSQELRGEQYF
- | - | TRBJ1-6 | TRBV18 | TGTGCCAGCTCACCGGGCAGCTCCTATAATTCACCCCTCCACTTT | CASSPGSSYNSPLHF
- | - | TRBJ1-4 | TRBV9 | TGTGCCAGCAGCGGGCTAGTCCAAGGCAATGAAAAACTGTTTTTT | CASSGLVQGNEKLFF
- | - | TRBJ1-1 | TRBV30 | TGTGCCTGTGGACGGTCTGAAGCTTTCTTT | CACGRSEAFF
TRBD2 | - | TRBJ2-1 | TRBV6-5 | TGTGCCAGCAGTTACTCGGGACTATCCTTCTTC | CASSYSGLSFF
- | - | TRBJ2-7 | TRBV12-5 | TGTGCTAGTGCCTTCATTACGAAAAGACGGATATTCTCCTACGAGCAGTACTTC | CASAFITKRRIFSYEQYF
- | - | TRBJ1-1 | TRBV19 | TGTGCCAGTAGGACTCAGGGTTTCGCTGAAGCTTTCTTT | CASRTQGFAEAFF
- | - | TRBJ1-1 | TRBV9 | TGTGCCAGCAGCGTAGACCGGAACACTGAAGCTTTCTTT | CASSVDRNTEAFF
- | - | TRBJ2-1 | TRBV4-2 | TGTGCCAGCAGCCAAGGTTGGTTCGATGAGCAGTTCTTC | CASSQGWFDEQFF
- | - | TRBJ2-2 | TRBV5-1 | TGCGCCAGCAGCTTATCCGGGAACACCGGGGAGCTGTTTTTT | CASSLSGNTGELFF
- | - | TRBJ2-3 | TRBV4-1 | TGCGCCAGCAGCCAAGGGATGTCCTTCGGGACAGATACGCAGTATTTT | CASSQGMSFGTDTQYF
- | - | TRBJ2-2 | TRBV15 | TGTGCCACCAGCAGAGATGGGAGGGGGCAGCTGTTTTTT | CATSRDGRGQLFF
- | - | TRBJ1-1 | TRBV5-1 | TGCGCCAGCAGCTTGGAATCGGGGTTTCGCACTGAAGCTTTCTTT | CASSLESGFRTEAFF
- | - | TRBJ2-5 | TRBV20-1 | TGCAGTGCTAGTCGGATAGAGACCCAGTACTTC | CSASRIETQYF
TRBD1 | - | TRBJ2-2 | TRBV19 | TGTGCCAGTAGTATCCCCTGGGTGAGGACAGGCCCAAGGTGGACCGGGGAGCTGTTTTTT | CASSIPWVRTGPRWTGELFF
- | - | TRBJ2-1 | TRBV7-6 | TGTGCCAGCAGCTTAGTGGAGTTGGGGGAAAGAGGCTCCTACAATGAGCAGTTCTTC | CASSLVELGERGSYNEQFF
- | - | TRBJ2-7 | TRBV6-2/TRBV6-3 | TGTGCCAGCAGTTACCCATACTTATCGAGAAGCTACGAGCAGTACTTC | CASSYPYLSRSYEQYF
- | - | TRBJ1-5 | TRBV5-5 | TGTGCCAGCAGCTTGATTGTGGGGGGGTATCAGCCCCAGCATTTT | CASSLIVGGYQPQHF
- | - | TRBJ1-1 | TRBV28 | TGTGCCAGCAGTCCCCCCAACACTGAAGCTTTCTTT | CASSPPNTEAFF
- | - | TRBJ2-7 | TRBV29-1 | TGCAGCGTTGACGTTGCCCCCTACGAGCAGTACTTC | CSVDVAPYEQYF
- | - | TRBJ1-5 | TRBV9 | TGTGCCAGCAGCTTAGGGATCAATCAGCCCCAGCATTTT | CASSLGINQPQHF
- | - | TRBJ2-3 | TRBV12-3/TRBV12-4 | TGTGCCAGCAGTTTAAGAGATACGCAGTATTTT | CASSLRDTQYF
- | - | TRBJ2-7 | TRBV6-1 | TGTGCCAGCAGTGAAGCCCCCGGGGCGGAACTTTACGAGCAGTACTTC | CASSEAPGAELYEQYF
- | - | TRBJ2-1 | TRBV5-4 | TGTGCCAGCAGATCCGGACCTAACAATGAGCAGTTCTTC | CASRSGPNNEQFF
- | once | TRBJ2-3 | TRBV3-1/TRBV3-2 | TGTGCCAGCAGCCAAGATGGAGGAGGGGGTCCAGATACGCAGTATTTT | CASSQDGGGGPDTQYF
- | - | TRBJ1-2 | TRBV5-1 | TGCGCCAGCAGCTTAGGCTATGGCTACACCTTC | CASSLGYGYTF
TRBD2 | - | TRBJ2-5 | TRBV7-9 | TGTGCCAGCGAGGGACTAGCTATGGAGACCCAGTACTTC | CASEGLAMETQYF
- | - | TRBJ2-2 | TRBV7-2 | TGTGCCAGCAGCCGTCAGCGTTCCGCGAACACCGGGGAGCTGTTTTTT | CASSRQRSANTGELFF
- | - | TRBJ2-3 | TRBV3-1/TRBV3-2 | TGTGCCAGCAGCCGACGGACAGCACGCAGCACAGATACGCAGTATTTT | CASSRRTARSTDTQYF
TRBD2 | - | TRBJ2-4 | TRBV3-1/TRBV3-2 | TGTGCCAGCAGCCGGGGACTAACTAGCGGGGGGCCCGGGGCCAAAAACATTCAGTACTTC | CASSRGLTSGGPGAKNIQYF
- | - | TRBJ1-2 | TRBV4-2 | TGTGCCAGCAGCCCCTCAGAGGGGTCTGGCTACACCTTC | CASSPSEGSGYTF
- | - | TRBJ2-3 | TRBV5-6 | TGTGCCAGCAGCTTGCCCCCGGGGCTGATCACAGATACGCAGTATTTT | CASSLPPGLITDTQYF
- | once | TRBJ1-1 | TRBV7-9 | TGTGCCAGCATACTTTGGTCCTCTAACACTGAAGCTTTCTTT | CASILWSSNTEAFF
- | - | TRBJ2-3 | TRBV7-2 | TGTGCCAGCAGCTTAGCGGCCGGGGCTAGCACAGATACGCAGTATTTT | CASSLAAGASTDTQYF
- | - | TRBJ1-6 | TRBV7-9 | TGTGCCAGCAGCGTAGAAGCCGGGACACCCCTCCACTTT | CASSVEAGTPLHF
TRBD1 | - | TRBJ2-2 | TRBV27 | TGTGCCAGCAGTTTATTCCCCCCAGGGGGAAGTATTAACACCGGGGAGCTGTTTTTT | CASSLFPPGGSINTGELFF
- | few | TRBJ1-2 | TRBV9 | TGTGCCAGCACCCGAGACGACAGTGGCGATCTGGGTGGCTACACCTTC | CASTRDDSGDLGGYTF
- | - | TRBJ2-5 | TRBV3-1/TRBV3-2 | TGTGCCAGCAGCCCTGCAGGGTCTATCCAAGAGACCCAGTACTTC | CASSPAGSIQETQYF
TRBD1 | - | TRBJ2-7 | TRBV11-3 | TGTGCCAGCAGCGGTGACAGGGGACTCCCCACCTACGAGCAGTACTTC | CASSGDRGLPTYEQYF
- | - | TRBJ2-3 | TRBV5-4 | TGTGCCAGCAGCCCAGATATAGCTGGGAACCCAGATACGCAGTATTTT | CASSPDIAGNPDTQYF
TRBD1 | - | TRBJ1-3 | TRBV18 | TGTGCCAGCTCCCGTGGACAGGGGCGTGAAAACACCATATATTTT | CASSRGQGRENTIYF
TRBD2 | - | TRBJ2-1 | TRBV10-3 | TGTGCCACCAGGGGGACTAGCGGGGGTCAAACCTACAATGAGCAGTTCTTC | CATRGTSGGQTYNEQFF
TRBD2 | - | TRBJ2-4 | TRBV4-3 | TGCGCCAGCAGCCTAGAGCGGGGGGTAGCCAAAAACATTCAGTACTTC | CASSLERGVAKNIQYF